Shown below are 12 T cell receptor beta chains from a single sample sequenced in a study of T cells in Graves' hyperthyroidism and ophthalmopathy (dated by TCRdb to between 2017 and 2020). The protocol used for the library was multiplex PCR. TCRdb lists the instrument as Illumina HiSeq 2000. The TCR beta CDR3 regions were amplified from RNA transcripts. A first-round RT-PCR of the TCR CDR3 used the HTBI primer set with the Qiagen OneStep RT-PCR kit. TCRdb reanalyzed the raw reads on its own, using fastp at Q25 for trimming and MiXCR for clone calling, and kept in-frame beta chains. CDR3 protein sequences are deduplicated, and each keeps its most common genes and DNA. Counted in this sample were approximately 520,000 distinct CDR3 sequences; 20% of them appeared once. The ten largest clonotypes hold approximately 25% of the sample. Source material: blood. The receptors come from a man in his late teens or twenties with Graves' hyperthyroidism.

This clonotype was counted ten times or more. This chain connects TRBV11-2 to TRBJ2-7; no clear D. There are 14 residues in the CDR3. Germline values: CDR1 SGHAT, CDR2 FQNNGV. V was cut by 1 base and J by 0 bases, with 7 bases left in between. CDR3 in amino acids: CASSLASYSYEQYF. The CDR3 nucleotides are TGTGCCAGCAGCTTAGCCAGTTACTCCTACGAGCAGTACTTC.

This clonotype occurred many times. This chain uses TRBV3-1 with TRBJ2-5; weak D call: TRBD1 (5 bases). CDR1 and CDR2 from the germline V gene are LGHDT and YNNKEL (reference sequence). CDR3 length: 15 amino acids. V lost 3 bases and J 4 bases, leaving 15 bases between the germline ends. CDR3 DNA: TGTGCCAGCAGCCAGACAGCTGCGACGGGAGAGACCCAGTACTTC. Translating it yields CASSQTAATGETQYF.

The V call is TRBV6-1, the J call TRBJ2-7; 13 nucleotides align to TRBD2. J gave up 2 bases and V 8 bases, and 6 bases lay outside the gene matches. The CDR3 extends over 15 amino acids. Germline V gives CDR1 MNHNS, CDR2 SASEGT. CDR3 region: CASVGLAGVTYEQYF. CDR3 nucleotides: TGTGCCAGCGTCGGACTAGCGGGAGTGACCTACGAGCAGTACTTC.

This clonotype was observed at least ten times. This chain uses TRBV6-5 with TRBJ2-7; 8 bases agree with TRBD2. The germline CDR1 and CDR2 sequences are MNHEY and SVGAGI. V shed 5 bases and J 5 bases; nucleotides not matched to a gene: 8. The CDR3 is 14 residues long. The CDR3 protein is CASSPRGGGDEQYF. The CDR3 DNA is TGTGCCAGCAGTCCCCGGGGGGGGGGCGACGAGCAGTACTTC.

In its sample, this clonotype was seen many times. This chain joins TRBV3-1 and TRBJ2-7, with a possible D match to TRBD1 (6 bases). The CDR3 contains 14 residues. Germline V gene lookup returns CDR1 LGHDT and CDR2 YNNKEL (reference sequence). Trimming pared 6 bases from V and 2 bases from J, leaving 14 bases between. DNA for the CDR3: TGTGCCAGCAGGAAGACAGGCTATGCCTACGAGCAGTACTTC. Protein product: CASRKTGYAYEQYF.

This clonotype came up once. The CDR3 loop reads CASDPRQAEAFF. The DNA for the CDR3 is TGTGCCAGCGATCCCAGGCAGGCTGAAGCTTTCTTT. The gene calls are TRBV12-3 or TRBV12-4 and TRBJ1-1, with unresolved D. Trimming took off 8 bases at V and 6 bases at J, with 13 bases between the two ends. This CDR3 comprises 12 residues.

This clonotype was seen only a few times. The chain recombines TRBV12-3 or TRBV12-4 with TRBJ2-5; D unresolved. The V and J ends lost 4 bases and 5 bases respectively, with 14 bases between them. This CDR3 has 14 amino acids. CDR3 in DNA: TGTGCCAGCAGTTATCGACCTTTTTACGAGACCCAGTACTTC. Translation: CASSYRPFYETQYF.

The sample holds many counts of this clonotype. V usage is TRBV5-1 and J usage is TRBJ1-1; D is unclear. The CDR3 has 13 residues. V was trimmed by 1 base and J by 4 bases, leaving 8 bases between them. Per the germline V gene, CDR1 is SGHRS and CDR2 is YFSETQ. This CDR3 is CASSLSESTEAFF. The CDR3 region has the DNA TGCGCCAGCAGCTTGTCAGAGAGCACTGAAGCTTTCTTT.

This clonotype was seen a few times. This chain joins TRBV3-1 and TRBJ2-2, with 9 positions matching TRBD1. The CDR3 spans 15 residues. Unmatched junction bases numbered 4, after V lost 3 bases and J lost 5 bases. Germline V gives CDR1 LGHDT, CDR2 YNNKEL (reference sequence). The CDR3 DNA is TGTGCCAGCAGCCACCAGGACAGGGGAACCGGGGAGCTGTTTTTT. Amino acids: CASSHQDRGTGELFF. The full variable domain, completed using reference TRBV3-1 and TRBJ2-2, is DTAVSQTPKYLVTQMGNDKSIKCEQNLGHDTMYWYKQDSKKFLKIMFSYNNKELIINETVPNRFSPKSPDKAHLNLHINSLELGDSAVYFCASSHQDRGTGELFFGEGSRLTVL.

For this clonotype: A much larger clone lies one base from this, so it may be a read error. The chain joins TRBV19 to TRBJ2-6; 9 bases align to TRBD1. The CDR3 extends over 17 amino acids. Germline CDR1 is LNHDA and CDR2 is SQIVND (reference sequence). The CDR3 DNA is TGTGCCAGTAGTATCGGGACAGGGCTCGCTGGGGTCAACGTCCTGACTTTC. It encodes CASSIGTGLAGVNVLTF.

This clonotype was detected only a few times. CDR3 DNA: TGTGCCAGCAGTCCACCCCGGACTAGCGGGAGGGCCCTGCAAGACGGGGAGCTGTTTTTT. Protein sequence: CASSPPRTSGRALQDGELFF. The J gene is TRBJ2-2, the V gene TRBV6-2 or TRBV6-3; TRBD2 matches 15 bases. This CDR3 spans 20 amino acids. V lost 5 bases and J lost 7; bases outside the gene matches: 17. Germline loops: CDR1 MNHEY, CDR2 SVGEGT.

The rearrangement joins TRBV5-1 to TRBJ2-2; tentatively, D is TRBD1 (5 bases). This CDR3 has 14 residues. CDR1 is SGHRS and CDR2 is YFSETQ in the germline V gene. The V end was cut by 4 bases, the J end by 1 base, with 8 bases between. CDR3 residues: CASSHGQNTGELFF. CDR3 sequence (DNA): TGCGCCAGCAGCCACGGACAGAACACCGGGGAGCTGTTTTTT.